This T cell receptor (beta chain) was captured by sequencing in a study of molecular identifiers for immune sequencing clone quantification (dated by TCRdb to the late 2010s). At the level of the whole study: For a replicate experiment, RNA from roughly 21,000 or 96,000 naive CD8 T cells was divided into five aliquots, of which four were sequenced. This methods study benchmarked molecular-identifier clustering-based TCR repertoire sequencing (MIDCIRS) and TCR RNA copy counting, using CD8 T cells to do so. What the authors observed across the whole study: Modeling indicated approximately 3 TCR RNA copies recovered per cell, compared with around 10 by digital PCR, which implies a capture efficiency of 25% to 35%. Spiked-in Jurkat TCR RNA equal to a single cell's worth was reported to be detectable even within 1,100,000 naive CD8 T cells. When barcode sub-clustering was left out, chimeric consensus sequences inflated TCR diversity, with chimeras reaching as high as 47%. The naive libraries included spiked-in Jurkat TCR RNA (10 copies' worth), and this RNA is not part of the donor repertoire. The sizes of highly expanded clones could end up underestimated when identical TCR molecules share a barcode. In CMV-specific effector cells, clones with more than 20 RNA copies contained over 99% of molecules, whereas in naive cells such clones contained under 1% of molecules.

Library preparation employed PCR. Data came from an Illumina HiSeq 4000. Preparation of bulk TCR libraries followed a previously described approach, with the TCR primers listed in Table S5. Purification of total RNA was performed with the Qiagen AllPrep DNA/RNA kit. Reads from multiple sequencing runs of the same library were pooled before analysis. Per the original workflow: Only reads with exact TCR constant sequence were kept, trimmed to 150 nt, and grouped by their 12-nt molecular barcodes. Reads within each barcode group were sub-clustered using a 15% Levenshtein threshold, and quality-weighted consensus sequences were constructed for each RNA molecule. Non-functional sequences were removed, as were lower-count sequences one edit away from another. Based on a fit of two negative binomial distributions, barcode sub-clusters having less than 20% of the maximum read count were discarded. TCRdb passed the public sequencing reads through fastp at Q25 and MiXCR, retaining productive beta sequences. Identical CDR3 proteins give one entry, which carries the most common genes and DNA. The V and J calls shown here were made by TCRdb, not taken from the authors' results. The sample includes fewer than 350,000 distinct CDR3 sequences, with roughly a fifth observed a single time. The top ten constitute 0.81% of the sample.

Libraries of naive CD8 T cells were generated from roughly 18,000 to 920,000 sorted cells, with 10%, 30% or 50% of the purified RNA used. On a BD FACSAria II, naive CD8 T cells were FACS-sorted as CD8+CD4-CCR7+CD45RA+ and collected into RLT Plus buffer. Detection sensitivity was tested by spiking Jurkat RNA equal to 9 to 10 TCR copies' worth into samples containing roughly 17,000-1,000,000 naive CD8 T cells. CD8 T cells were enriched with RosetteSep CD8+ T Cell Enrichment Cocktail and Ficoll-Paque, followed by ACK red cell lysis. Notes on this clonotype: Its antigen is not yet known. At one end, the junction sequence differs from germline, possibly due to a read error.

CDR1 DFQATT and CDR2 SNEGSKA are derived from the germline V gene (reference sequence). The CDR3, from cysteine to phenylalanine, totals 16 residues. The read is trimmed to its CDR3 DNA, 48 bases read in frame from base 1. This TCR was sampled from a human donor in good health. Some libraries in this study had Jurkat cell RNA spiked in. The sequence links TRBV20-1 to TRBJ2-3; TRBD2 agrees with 7 junctional bases. Sequencing used naive CD8+ T cells from blood, with Jurkat cell RNA spiked in. Taken with the paper, the label for cell subset or site translates to: FACS-sorted CD8+CD4-CCR7+CD45RA+ naive T cells. The nucleotide sequence is TGCGGTGCTACCGACAGACTAGCCTCCCAACAAGATACGCAGTATTTT. The translation is CGATDRLASQQDTQYF.